These 27 T cell receptor beta chains were sequenced from one sample in a study of blood T cells in healthy people across ages (dated by TCRdb to the mid-2010s). Libraries came from 5' RACE. Instrument on record: Illumina HiSeq 2500. The second PCR ran for about 6 to 11 cycles and used a J-beta primer mix along with a sample-barcoded 5' primer. Using fastp trimming at Q25 and MiXCR clonotype assembly, TCRdb reanalyzed the public sequencing data and kept in-frame beta chains. Each CDR3 protein gets just one entry, which takes the most common genes and DNA from the rows behind it. The sample records more than 900,000 distinct CDR3 sequences, about 25% of which are singletons. The ten largest clonotypes hold approximately 0.75% of the sample. This same sample was also taken into another study, of T cells of mothers and their children.

Sequencing was done on a sample of blood. The receptor set was obtained from a girl under 10 years old in good health.

This rearrangement joins TRBV6-1 to TRBJ2-2, with unresolved D. Germline CDR1 MNHNS, CDR2 SASEGT. V was shortened by 5 bases and J by 5 bases, with 15 bases between the two germline ends. The CDR3 length is 15 residues. The CDR3 sequence is CASSPGVDDTGELFF. The CDR3, as DNA: TGTGCCAGCAGTCCGGGCGTTGATGATACCGGGGAGCTGTTTTTT.

Only a few counts were recorded for this clonotype. This chain uses TRBV6-2 or TRBV6-3 with TRBJ1-1; the D gene is possibly TRBD1 (6 bases). The germline CDR1 and CDR2 sequences are MNHEY and SVGEGT. CDR3 size: 12 residues. The V and J ends lost 8 bases and 4 bases respectively, with 11 bases between them. The CDR3 loop reads CASVGQFTEAFF. CDR3 nucleotide sequence: TGTGCCAGCGTTGGACAGTTCACTGAAGCTTTCTTT.

V is TRBV29-1 and J is TRBJ1-2, with D tentatively TRBD1 (5 bases). The germline V gene encodes CDR1 SQVTM and CDR2 ANQGSEA. Deletions cut 6 bases from V and 6 bases from J, with 23 bases between. The CDR3 is 15 amino acids. DNA of the CDR3: TGCAGCGTGACAGAAATCAGGGCAGGGCGGAATGGCTACACCTTC. Translating gives CSVTEIRAGRNGYTF.

The chain couples TRBV2 to TRBJ2-5; D is possibly TRBD1 or TRBD2 (5 bases each). CDR3 size: 13 residues. The ends were cut back, 8 bases at V and 5 bases at J, with 15 bases in the middle. CDR1 SNHLY and CDR2 FYNNEI come from the germline V gene. The CDR3 bases are TGTGCCAGCGCTGGCCCCGGGGCGGAGACCCAGTACTTC. The encoded protein is CASAGPGAETQYF.

V usage is TRBV7-9 and J usage is TRBJ2-1; TRBD2 matches 12 bases. J was trimmed by 2 bases and V by 5 bases; bases with no gene match: 4. Germline CDR1 is SEHNR and CDR2 is FQNEAQ (reference sequence). This CDR3 has 16 amino acids. The CDR3 bases are TGTGCCAGCAGCCGACTAGCGGGAGTGACCTACAATGAGCAGTTCTTC. This sequence encodes CASSRLAGVTYNEQFF. Using reference TRBV7-9 and TRBJ2-1 for the parts outside the CDR3, the full variable domain is DTGVSQNPRHKITKRGQNVTFRCDPISEHNRLYWYRQTLGQGPEFLTYFQNEAQLEKSRLLSDRFSAERPKGSFSTLEIQRTEQGDSAMYLCASSRLAGVTYNEQFFGPGTRLTVL.

This clonotype was counted only a few times. The V gene is TRBV13, the J gene TRBJ1-1; D uncertain. The CDR3 loop spans 13 amino acids. CDR1 and CDR2 from the germline V gene are PRHDT and FYEKMQ (reference sequence). V lost 6 bases to trimming and J lost 4 bases, with 12 bases between them. CDR3 loop: CASSILSSTEAFF. CDR3 DNA sequence: TGTGCCAGCAGTATCCTCTCCAGCACTGAAGCTTTCTTT.

J is TRBJ2-7 and V is TRBV7-9; TRBD1 might be the D (5 bases). The CDR3 is made up of 13 amino acids. Between the trimmed V and J ends, which lost 3 bases and 5 bases, there was a span of 11 bases. The V gene's germline CDR1 is SEHNR and CDR2 FQNEAQ (reference sequence). The CDR3 bases are TGTGCCAGCAGCTTTCAGGGTGCCGACGAGCAGTACTTC. It is translated as CASSFQGADEQYF.

This clonotype was picked up a small number of times. The chain couples TRBV7-2 to TRBJ1-3; possibly TRBD1 for D (5 bases). In germline, CDR1 is SGHTA, CDR2 FQGNSA. V dropped 6 bases and J dropped 0 bases, with 21 bases sitting between them. The length of the CDR3 is 18 residues. For the CDR3, the DNA is TGTGCCAGCAGAGGACATTCTTCCCGGACTGACTCTGGAAACACCATATATTTT. Translated, it gives CASRGHSSRTDSGNTIYF.

This clonotype showed up many times. An end of the junction differs from the germline gene, which may be a read error. V usage is TRBV27 and J usage is TRBJ2-2; D is uncertain. CDR1 is MNHEY, CDR2 SMNVEV, per germline (reference sequence). The CDR3 has 12 amino acids. CDR3 amino acids: CASSLFTGELFF. DNA for the CDR3: TGCGCCAGCAGCTTGTTCACCGGGGAGCTGTTTTTT.

This clonotype came up a few times. This rearrangement joins TRBV11-3 to TRBJ2-1; TRBD1 agrees at 7 bases. This CDR3 is built from 16 residues. Germline lookup yields CDR1 SGHNT and CDR2 YENEEA. V lost 5 bases, J lost 4 bases, and 11 bases stayed unmatched. CDR3 residues: CASSTRRGGAYNEQFF. The CDR3 region has the DNA TGTGCCAGCAGCACACGTAGAGGGGGCGCGTACAATGAGCAGTTCTTC.

This clonotype showed up just a few times. The chain carries TRBV28 and TRBJ1-1, with D unresolved. V lost 6 bases and J 1 base, leaving 12 bases between the germline ends. CDR1 is MDHEN and CDR2 is SYDVKM in the germline V gene. The CDR3 sequence is 14 residues long. The chain's CDR3 is CASRGFRWNTEAFF. The CDR3 DNA reads as TGTGCCAGCAGGGGGTTCCGTTGGAACACTGAAGCTTTCTTT.

V gene TRBV20-1 combines with J gene TRBJ1-2, with TRBD1 as a possible D gene (5 bases). V lost 0 bases to trimming and J lost 2 bases, with 16 bases between them. The V gene's germline CDR1 is DFQATT and CDR2 SNEGSKA (reference sequence). The CDR3 loop spans 16 amino acids. CDR3 in amino acids: CSARDRELGGNYGYTF. DNA of the CDR3: TGCAGTGCTAGAGATAGAGAGCTGGGGGGGAACTATGGCTACACCTTC.

This clonotype occurred a few times. The J gene is TRBJ1-3, the V gene TRBV12-5, with 9 bases identical to TRBD1. The CDR3 is 15 residues long. Unmatched junction bases numbered 6, after V lost 5 bases and J lost 4 bases. The germline CDR1 and CDR2 sequences are LGHNT and FRNRAP. CDR3 nucleotides: TGTGCTAGTGGTCCCGGGACAGGGCGGGGAAACACCATATATTTT. Translated: CASGPGTGRGNTIYF.

This chain links TRBV11-2 with TRBJ2-7; TRBD2 matches 13 bases. The CDR3 covers 16 residues. Germline trimming cut 3 bases from V and 1 base from J; bases unmatched to any gene: 3. The germline V gene has CDR1 SGHAT and CDR2 FQNNGV. The CDR3 bases are TGTGCCAGCAGCTTCCGACTAGCGGGAGGATCCTACGAGCAGTACTTC. Its translation: CASSFRLAGGSYEQYF. The full variable domain, its missing parts supplied by reference TRBV11-2 and TRBJ2-7, is EAGVAQSPRYKIIEKRQSVAFWCNPISGHATLYWYQQILGQGPKLLIQFQNNGVVDDSQLPKDRFSAERLKGVDSTLKIQPAKLEDSAVYLCASSFRLAGGSYEQYFGPGTRLTVT.

This clonotype was detected a few times. The J gene is TRBJ1-5, the V gene TRBV4-1; D is uncertain. The CDR3 runs 13 residues. V was pared by 3 bases and J by 9 bases, with 12 bases between. CDR1 and CDR2 (germline): MGHRA, YSYEKL. CDR3 protein: CASSQDGYRPQHF. The CDR3 DNA reads as TGCGCCAGCAGCCAGGACGGTTATCGGCCCCAGCATTTT.

V usage is TRBV6-6 and J usage is TRBJ2-3; no firm D call. Germline V gene data show CDR1 as MNHNY and CDR2 as SVGAGI (reference sequence). The CDR3 loop spans 14 amino acids. The V and J ends lost 5 bases and 7 bases respectively, with 16 bases between them. The CDR3 reads CASSVSGSTYTQYF. CDR3 coding DNA: TGTGCCAGCAGTGTCTCGGGCAGCACCTATACGCAGTATTTT.

There are a few counts of this clonotype. The chain recombines TRBV2 with TRBJ2-3, with 8 positions matching TRBD2. The junction had 4 bases not matched to a gene; V was cut back by 3 bases and J by 2 bases. This CDR3 spans 15 amino acids. Germline values: CDR1 SNHLY, CDR2 FYNNEI. The CDR3 reads CASSDVAGNTDTQYF. CDR3 bases: TGTGCCAGCAGTGACGTAGCGGGGAACACAGATACGCAGTATTTT.

This chain links TRBV7-9 with TRBJ1-1, with unresolved D. Per the germline V gene, CDR1 is SEHNR and CDR2 is FQNEAQ (reference sequence). Trimming took 6 bases from V and 7 from J, leaving 9 bases between them. This CDR3 comprises 11 residues. The CDR3, as DNA: TGTGCCAGCAGTGGTGTGGTTGAAGCTTTCTTT. Protein product: CASSGVVEAFF. Full variable domain (remainder filled in from reference TRBV7-9 and TRBJ1-1): DTGVSQNPRHKITKRGQNVTFRCDPISEHNRLYWYRQTLGQGPEFLTYFQNEAQLEKSRLLSDRFSAERPKGSFSTLEIQRTEQGDSAMYLCASSGVVEAFFGQGTRLTVV.

The chain combines TRBV10-3 with TRBJ2-5, with TRBD2 as a possible D gene (6 bases). Germline loops: CDR1 ENHRY, CDR2 SYGVKD. Between the trimmed V and J ends, which lost 10 bases and 5 bases, there was a span of 11 bases. CDR3 length: 11 amino acids. The CDR3 spells CATGEQETQYF. In DNA form, the CDR3 reads TGTGCCACGGGGGAGCAGGAGACCCAGTACTTC.

The rearrangement links TRBV9 to TRBJ1-4; 7 nucleotides align to TRBD1. This CDR3 spans 15 amino acids. The trim removed 3 bases at V and 2 bases at J, leaving 4 bases unmatched. Germline V lookup: CDR1 SGDLS, CDR2 YYNGEE. The DNA of the CDR3 is TGTGCCAGCAGCGAAGAGGGGGCGACTAATGAAAAACTGTTTTTT. Its protein product is CASSEEGATNEKLFF. Based on the CDR3 plus reference TRBV9 and TRBJ1-4, the full variable domain is DSGVTQTPKHLITATGQRVTLRCSPRSGDLSVYWYQQSLDQGLQFLIQYYNGEERAKGNILERFSAQQFPDLHSELNLSSLELGDSALYFCASSEEGATNEKLFFGSGTQLSVL.

This clonotype was detected many times. The chain carries TRBV9 and TRBJ2-3; 9 bases fit TRBD2. The CDR3 spans 15 residues. Per the germline V gene, CDR1 is SGDLS and CDR2 is YYNGEE. V was pared by 0 bases and J by 1 base, with 0 bases of the junction left unmatched. DNA of the CDR3: TGTGCCAGCAGCGTAGGGACTAGCGGCACAGATACGCAGTATTTT. It codes for CASSVGTSGTDTQYF.

There are a few counts of this clonotype. This sequence joins TRBV4-3 and TRBJ1-4; tentatively, D is TRBD1 (5 bases). V was trimmed by 5 bases and J by 2 bases, leaving 12 bases between them. Per germline, CDR1 LGHNA and CDR2 YSLEER. CDR3 length equals 15 residues. DNA of the CDR3: TGCGCCAGCAGCTCCCACAGGCCGACTAATGAAAAACTGTTTTTT. Amino acid sequence: CASSSHRPTNEKLFF.

Only a few counts were recorded for this clonotype. The chain recombines TRBV7-9 with TRBJ2-7, with TRBD1 as a possible D gene (5 bases). CDR1 SEHNR and CDR2 FQNEAQ come from the germline V gene (reference sequence). CDR3 length equals 14 residues. The V end was cut by 3 bases, the J end by 4 bases, with 13 bases between. The CDR3 here is CASSFSQGAYEQYF. The CDR3 coding sequence is TGTGCCAGCAGCTTTTCGCAGGGTGCGTACGAGCAGTACTTC.

This clonotype has a count of ten or more. The chain employs TRBV3-1 and TRBJ1-4; 11 bases are shared with TRBD1. The CDR3 has 14 amino acids. The V and J ends lost 4 bases and 7 bases, in that order; junction bases with no gene match: 2. Germline V gives CDR1 LGHDT, CDR2 YNNKEL (reference sequence). CDR3 sequence reads: CASSPGQGAEKLFF. As DNA, the CDR3 is TGTGCCAGCAGCCCCGGACAGGGGGCTGAAAAACTGTTTTTT.

The chain has TRBV6-5 and TRBJ2-5, with no clear D. This CDR3 region has 16 residues. CDR1 is MNHEY and CDR2 is SVGAGI in the germline V gene. Trimming removed 4 bases from V and 5 bases from J, with 20 bases in between. The CDR3 DNA sequence: TGTGCCAGCAGTTTCACCCCGGACGGGCGCTGGGAGACCCAGTACTTC. Protein product: CASSFTPDGRWETQYF.

This clonotype was detected a few times. The chain has TRBV12-3 or TRBV12-4 and TRBJ1-1; tentative D call: TRBD1 (5 bases). CDR3 length equals 14 residues. V was clipped by 7 bases and J by 0 bases, with 12 bases between them. The CDR3 loop reads CASTPDRMNTEAFF. The CDR3 DNA reads TGTGCCAGCACGCCTGACAGAATGAACACTGAAGCTTTCTTT.

A single count supports this clonotype. The chain couples TRBV12-3 or TRBV12-4 to TRBJ2-3; 7 positions match TRBD2. The CDR3 consists of 16 residues. J gave up 5 bases and V 1 base, and 9 bases lay outside the gene matches. The CDR3 DNA reads TGTGCCAGCAGTTTAGAGATGGGAGGGGAGGAAGATACGCAGTATTTT. This translates into CASSLEMGGEEDTQYF.